Reported below is one T cell receptor (beta chain). No antigen is known for it. This specimen comes from a study of identical twins. Overall study results and limits: Twins shared out-of-frame alpha sequences with excess low generation probability. In zero-insertion analyses, partial confounding could arise from invariant MAIT and iNKT cells.

This CDR3 contains 18 residues. J lost 2 bases, V lost 4 bases, and 15 bases had no gene match. From germline, CDR1 is DFQATT and CDR2 SNEGSKA (reference sequence). TCRdb recomputed calls from the 5' RACE reads with MiXCR, one row per CDR3 protein. In the table there are about 200,000 distinct CDR3 sequences, roughly a tenth of which are singletons. Specimen: memory (CD45RO+) T cells sorted from blood. The TCR comes from a woman younger than 30 in good health. This sequence joins TRBV20-1 and TRBJ2-1; 9 bases align to TRBD2. This chain's CDR3 is CSATGGTSLHLAYNEQFF. For the CDR3, the DNA is TGCAGTGCTACTGGGGGGACTAGCCTGCATTTGGCCTACAATGAGCAGTTCTTC.